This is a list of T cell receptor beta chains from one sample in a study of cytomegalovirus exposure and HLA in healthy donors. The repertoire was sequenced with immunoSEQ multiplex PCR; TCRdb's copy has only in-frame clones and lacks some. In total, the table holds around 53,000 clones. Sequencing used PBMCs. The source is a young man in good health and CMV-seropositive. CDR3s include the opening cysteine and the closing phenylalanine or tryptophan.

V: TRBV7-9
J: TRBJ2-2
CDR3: CASSQGAHRNTGELFF

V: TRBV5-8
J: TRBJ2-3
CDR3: CASSLAGGLAGDVDTQYF

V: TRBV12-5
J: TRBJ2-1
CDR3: CASHEPETYNEQFF

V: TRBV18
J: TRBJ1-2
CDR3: CASSPVTEANYGYTF

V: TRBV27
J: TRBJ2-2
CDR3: CASSLSVPVNTGELFF

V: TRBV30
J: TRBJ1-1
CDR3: CAWRQGPGTEAFF

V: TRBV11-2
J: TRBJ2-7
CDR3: CASSLEQGGYEQYF

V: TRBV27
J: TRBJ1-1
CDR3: CASSFSGMDTEAFF

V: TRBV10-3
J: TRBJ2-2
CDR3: CAVRLSERTGELFF

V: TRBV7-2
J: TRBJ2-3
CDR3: CASSHQTGGIDTQYF

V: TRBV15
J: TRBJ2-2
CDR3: CATSRDRSRTGRFLTGELFF

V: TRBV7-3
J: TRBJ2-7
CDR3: CASSLDRAHEQYF

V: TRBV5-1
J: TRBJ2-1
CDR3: CASSLAGNNEQFF

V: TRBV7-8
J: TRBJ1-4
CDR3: CASSPREETTTNEKLFF

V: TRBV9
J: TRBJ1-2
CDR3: CASSVVQGNGYTF

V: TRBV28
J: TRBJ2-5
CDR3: CASLGSITKTQYF

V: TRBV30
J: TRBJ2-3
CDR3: CAWSVKEGLVIRTDTQYF

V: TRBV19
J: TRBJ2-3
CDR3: CASNSLGSGTDTQYF

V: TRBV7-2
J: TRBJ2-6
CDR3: CASSSKFGGSSGANVLTF

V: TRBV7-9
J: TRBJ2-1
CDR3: CASRERRAGEDEQFF

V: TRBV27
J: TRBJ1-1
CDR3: CASSGRSPEAFF